This TCR beta chain was documented in a study of T cell responses to AZD1222 COVID-19 vaccine. Findings and limits, study-wide: Recipients of AZD1222 seropositive at baseline numbered only 5 or 6. In the spike-specific TCR repertoire, nearly half reportedly target unmutated variant regions.

About this clone itself: What it binds is unknown.

This CDR3 has 11 amino acids. V lost 5 bases and J 8 bases, leaving 7 bases between the germline ends. TCRdb keeps only in-frame clones here, not all; method: immunoSEQ multiplex PCR. The repertoire has almost 70,000 clones, approximately 82% of them found once; the top ten carry approximately 25%. Sample: peripheral blood, taken 28 days after the second AZD1222 dose. This receptor was identified in an adult who received the AZD1222 COVID-19 vaccine. The V call is TRBV12-3 or TRBV12-4, the J call TRBJ2-1, with unresolved D. CDR3 sequence: CASSLYYEQFF. For the CDR3, the DNA is TGTGCCAGCAGTCTTTATTATGAGCAGTTCTTC.